These 8 T cell receptor beta chains originate from one sample sequenced in a study of spatial heterogeneity in lung cancer. Time point defined: sample taken at primary tumor resection. Whole RNA was taken from tumor, nontumor lung or frozen PBMC; it was then sequenced unsorted. TCRdb passed the 5' RACE reads through MiXCR, listing each CDR3 protein once. Here the sample spans roughly 100,000 distinct CDR3 sequences, roughly 9.5% being singletons. Sequencing used PBMCs, obtained at surgery. Every receptor here comes from a male donor with early-stage non-small cell lung cancer.

This clonotype occurred a few times. The rearrangement uses TRBV6-2 or TRBV6-3 and TRBJ2-1, with 7 nucleotides matching TRBD1. V was clipped by 5 bases and J by 7 bases; unmatched bases: 8. Germline loops: CDR1 MNHEY, CDR2 SVGEGT. The CDR3 runs to 14 residues. CDR3 sequence (DNA): TGTGCCAGCAGTACTCGGGACAGACGAAATGAGCAGTTCTTC. It encodes CASSTRDRRNEQFF.

V is TRBV6-2 or TRBV6-3 and J is TRBJ1-2; D may be TRBD1 (5 bases). Deletions cut 0 bases from V and 8 bases from J, with 13 bases between. Germline lookup yields CDR1 MNHEY and CDR2 SVGEGT. The CDR3 is 14 residues long. The CDR3 reads CASSYSDMGNGYTF. DNA for the CDR3: TGTGCCAGCAGTTACTCGGACATGGGAAACGGCTACACCTTC.

The chain links TRBV7-8 to TRBJ1-5, with D hard to call. Trimming removed 2 bases at V and 2 bases at J, with 13 bases between. The CDR3 totals 16 residues. Germline-derived CDR1 and CDR2 are SGHVS and FQNEAQ. In DNA form, the CDR3 reads TGTGCCAGCAGCTTAAGAGCCATTCCGGGCAATCAGCCCCAGCATTTT. Its protein product is CASSLRAIPGNQPQHF.

The sample holds a few counts of this clonotype. Mismatch with germline at one junction end may stem from a read error. The chain links TRBV5-1 to TRBJ2-3, with D hard to call. Germline V CDR1 and CDR2: SGHRS, YFSETQ. This CDR3 comprises 14 residues. The CDR3 DNA sequence: TGCGCCAGCAGCCCCCCCGGCGGCTACGATAAGCAGTATTTT. Its translation: CASSPPGGYDKQYF.

The V call is TRBV10-3, the J call TRBJ1-1; D might be TRBD1 (6 bases). V was cut by 6 bases and J by 3 bases, with 14 bases left in between. Germline assignment: CDR1 ENHRY and CDR2 SYGVKD. The CDR3 spans 14 residues. CDR3 residues: CAISSQGGDTEAFF. The DNA for the CDR3 is TGTGCCATCAGCTCACAGGGAGGGGACACTGAAGCTTTCTTT.

This sequence joins TRBV9 and TRBJ2-7, with 8 bases identical to TRBD1. Per the germline V gene, CDR1 is SGDLS and CDR2 is YYNGEE. V lost 0 bases, J lost 3 bases, and 5 bases stayed unmatched. The CDR3 has 15 amino acids. CDR3 amino acids: CASSVEGTGGYEQYF. The CDR3 DNA sequence: TGTGCCAGCAGCGTAGAGGGCACAGGGGGCTACGAGCAGTACTTC. Complete variable domain (other parts from reference TRBV9 and TRBJ2-7): DSGVTQTPKHLITATGQRVTLRCSPRSGDLSVYWYQQSLDQGLQFLIQYYNGEERAKGNILERFSAQQFPDLHSELNLSSLELGDSALYFCASSVEGTGGYEQYFGPGTRLTVT.

The chain couples TRBV6-2 or TRBV6-3 to TRBJ1-1; TRBD1 aligns across 8 bases. Per the germline V gene, CDR1 is MNHEY and CDR2 is SVGEGT. V was pared by 4 bases and J by 4 bases, with 2 bases of the junction left unmatched. The CDR3 totals 13 residues. The CDR3: CASSWDRITEAFF. The CDR3 DNA reads TGTGCCAGCAGTTGGGACAGGATCACTGAAGCTTTCTTT.

A few counts support this clonotype. The rearrangement uses TRBV9 and TRBJ2-2; the D is unclear. V shed 0 bases and J shed 6 bases, with 3 bases lying between them. Germline V CDR1 and CDR2: SGDLS, YYNGEE. The CDR3 spans 12 residues. CDR3 sequence: CASSVGPGELFF. In nucleotides, the CDR3 is TGTGCCAGCAGCGTAGGACCCGGGGAGCTGTTTTTT.